The clone carrying this T cell receptor (beta chain) was recorded many times. The sample is drawn from a study of blood T cell repertoires in COVID-19. Germline values: CDR1 SGDLS, CDR2 YYNGEE. V was clipped by 0 bases and J by 4 bases; unmatched bases: 4. The CDR3 is 16 amino acids. Sequenced by immunoSEQ multiplex PCR; TCRdb stores in-frame clones only, minus some. The data show 95,000 to 150,000 clones, about 83% seen once. The receptor was isolated from a woman aged 25-40 years who had recovered from COVID-19. The sequenced material came from PBMCs or T cells enriched from blood (not recorded which). The rearrangement joins TRBV9 to TRBJ2-1; 10 nucleotides match TRBD2. The CDR3 DNA reads as TGTGCCAGCAGCGTAGCTCTAGCGGGAGCATACAATGAGCAGTTCTTC. It yields the protein CASSVALAGAYNEQFF.